The rows below give T cell receptor beta chains drawn from one sample of a study of cytomegalovirus exposure and HLA in healthy donors. The data were produced by immunoSEQ multiplex PCR, yet TCRdb's version contains in-frame clones alone and is incomplete. The sample shows about 82,000 clones, around 94% of them seen only once. What was sequenced was PBMCs. These receptors originate from a man aged 18 to 35 in good health and CMV-seronegative. The CDR3 runs from the conserved cysteine through the conserved F or W. The D gene is left open where the match is weak. Part of the rows lack a size; the others show once, few, many or a class for expanded clones.

J	V	size	D	DNA	CDR3
TRBJ2-7	TRBV5-1	.	TRBD1	TGCGCCAGCAGCACATGGGACAGCTCCTACGAGCAGTACTTC	CASSTWDSSYEQYF
TRBJ2-1	TRBV9	.	.	TGTGCCAGCAGCACTGGCGGGGTTTCCTACAATGAGCAGTTCTTC	CASSTGGVSYNEQFF
TRBJ2-3	TRBV11-1	.	TRBD1	TGTGCCAGCAGCCAGGGACAGGCTCGCACAGATACGCAGTATTTT	CASSQGQARTDTQYF
TRBJ2-4	TRBV28	.	.	TGTGCCAGCGAACCAGGGGCCATAGCCAAAAACATTCAGTACTTC	CASEPGAIAKNIQYF
TRBJ2-3	TRBV10-1	.	TRBD2	TGCGCCAGCAGTCCGACTAGCGGGGGGGCAGATACGCAGTATTTT	CASSPTSGGADTQYF
TRBJ1-2	TRBV12-5	.	.	TGTGCTAGTGGTTTGGCCGGTCGGGAAGGGTCTAACTATGGCTACACCTTC	CASGLAGREGSNYGYTF
TRBJ2-3	TRBV5-4	.	.	TGTGCCAGCAGCTTGGATTACACCAGGGTCCCGACGAAAAACAATACGCAGTATTTT	CASSLDYTRVPTKNNTQYF
TRBJ2-1	TRBV14	.	TRBD2	TGTGCCAGCAGCCAATTTTTAGCGGGGAGAGACAATGAGCAGTTCTTC	CASSQFLAGRDNEQFF
TRBJ2-2	TRBV4-3	.	.	TGCGCCAGCAGCCTTTTGGACAGGGAGGGCACCGGGGAGCTGTTTTTT	CASSLLDREGTGELFF
TRBJ2-3	TRBV7-6	.	.	TGTGCCAGCAGCAGGACAGGGTCGGGCACCCGGGGGGCGCAGTATTTT	CASSRTGSGTRGAQYF
TRBJ2-7	TRBV15	few	TRBD2	TGTGCCACCAGCAGAGAGACTAGCGGGAGCTACGAGCAGTACTTC	CATSRETSGSYEQYF
TRBJ1-1	TRBV30	.	.	TGTGCCTGGACGGGGATCGCTGAAGCTTTCTTT	CAWTGIAEAFF
TRBJ2-5	TRBV4-1	.	TRBD2	TGCGCCAGCAGCCAAGAGCCTAGCGGGAGCGGGGAAGAGACTCAGTACTTC	CASSQEPSGSGEETQYF
TRBJ1-3	TRBV18	.	.	TGTGCCAGCTCACCTGAGGCATTCTCTGGAAACACCATATATTTT	CASSPEAFSGNTIYF
TRBJ2-3	TRBV4-1	.	.	TGCGCCAGCAGCCAAGATACTGCGTCTAGCACAGATACGCAGTATTTT	CASSQDTASSTDTQYF
TRBJ2-3	TRBV5-1	.	.	TGCGCCAGCAGCTTGTTCGGCGGGGAATCGGCAGATACGCAGTATTTT	CASSLFGGESADTQYF
TRBJ2-1	TRBV27	.	TRBD2	TGTGCCAGCAGTTCAGAGCTAGCGGCCTCCTACAATGAGCAGTTCTTC	CASSSELAASYNEQFF
TRBJ1-1	TRBV15	.	.	TGTGCCACCAAAGCGGGGGTGAGCACTGAAGCTTTCTTT	CATKAGVSTEAFF
TRBJ2-1	TRBV7-8	.	.	TGTGCCAGCAGCTTAGCCCTTGAGCAGTTCTTC	CASSLALEQFF
TRBJ1-4	TRBV5-6	.	.	TGTGCCAGCAGCTTGGCTCCGGGAAAACTGTTTTTT	CASSLAPGKLFF
TRBJ2-3	TRBV6-6	.	TRBD1	TGTGCCAGCAGTTGGGGGGACAGGGAGGGGGATACGCAGTATTTT	CASSWGDREGDTQYF
TRBJ2-5	TRBV18	.	TRBD2	TGTGCCAGCTCCCCCCGGAGAGGCGGGAGGGATCAAGAGACCCAGTACTTC	CASSPRRGGRDQETQYF
TRBJ2-1	TRBV14	.	TRBD2	TGTGCCAGCAATGGCGGGAGGGCCTACAATGAGCAGTTCTTC	CASNGGRAYNEQFF
TRBJ1-3	TRBV11-2	.	.	TGTGCCAGCAGCTTAGTAATGGGGGGGGCGCCTGGAAACACCATATATTTT	CASSLVMGGAPGNTIYF
TRBJ2-7	TRBV5-4	.	TRBD1	TGTGCCAGCAGCTTGCCGGACAGGGCACGCGAGCAGTACTTC	CASSLPDRAREQYF
TRBJ1-2	TRBV6-5	.	.	TGTGCCAGCACCTCAGGGAAGTCCTATGGCTACACCTTC	CASTSGKSYGYTF